The 3 T cell receptor beta chains given below trace back to one sample, sequenced in a study of shared clonotypes between healthy human individuals. Sequencing was performed with immunoSEQ multiplex PCR; in TCRdb, only in-frame clones are kept and a portion is missing. The sample holds hundreds of thousands of clones, approximately 95% seen once. CD45RO-negative, CCR7-positively selected cells formed the naive CD8 fraction, excluding terminally differentiated effector memory CD45RA+ cells. The sequenced material came from naive CD8+ T cells sorted from blood. The source is a woman aged 25 to 39 in good health.

This clone has only one observation. The J gene is TRBJ2-7, the V gene TRBV5-1; possible D gene TRBD2, 5 bases. Trimming cost V 4 bases and J 5 bases, with 13 bases left between them. This CDR3 region has 13 residues. Germline-derived CDR1 and CDR2 are SGHRS and YFSETQ. The CDR3 loop reads CASSVRGEDEQYF. The CDR3, as DNA: TGCGCCAGCAGCGTCCGGGGAGAGGACGAGCAGTACTTC.

CDR3 residues: CASSKGLAIYEQYF. The CDR3 DNA sequence: TGTGCCAGCAGCAAGGGACTAGCAATCTACGAGCAGTACTTC. This rearrangement joins TRBV27 to TRBJ2-7; 9 bases map to TRBD2. Germline CDR1 is MNHEY and CDR2 is SMNVEV (reference sequence). The CDR3 totals 14 residues. V was clipped by 6 bases and J by 3 bases; unmatched bases: 6.

The rearrangement joins TRBV5-5 to TRBJ2-7; 7 nucleotides align to TRBD1. The CDR3 sequence is 15 residues long. Germline V gene lookup returns CDR1 SGHKS and CDR2 YYEKEE (reference sequence). Unmatched junction bases numbered 9, after V lost 4 bases and J lost 2 bases. CDR3 DNA sequence: TGTGCCAGCAGCCTCGATCCGACAGGGACCTACGAGCAGTACTTC. Its protein product is CASSLDPTGTYEQYF.